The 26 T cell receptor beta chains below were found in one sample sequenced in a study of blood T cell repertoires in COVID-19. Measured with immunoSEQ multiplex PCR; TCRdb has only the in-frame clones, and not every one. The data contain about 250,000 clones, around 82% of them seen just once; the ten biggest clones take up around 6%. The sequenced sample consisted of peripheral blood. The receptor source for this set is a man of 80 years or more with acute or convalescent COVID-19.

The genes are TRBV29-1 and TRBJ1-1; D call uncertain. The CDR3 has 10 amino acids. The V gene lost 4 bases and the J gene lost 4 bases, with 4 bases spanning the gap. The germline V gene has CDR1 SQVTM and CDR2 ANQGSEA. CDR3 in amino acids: CSVVSTEAFF. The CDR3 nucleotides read TGCAGCGTTGTATCCACTGAAGCTTTCTTT.

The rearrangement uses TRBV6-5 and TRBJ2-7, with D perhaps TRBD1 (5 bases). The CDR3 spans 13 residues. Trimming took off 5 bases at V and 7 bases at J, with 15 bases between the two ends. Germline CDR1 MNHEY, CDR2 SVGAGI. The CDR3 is CASSPDNLGEQYF. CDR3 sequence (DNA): TGTGCCAGCAGTCCGGACAACCTCGGGGAGCAGTACTTC.

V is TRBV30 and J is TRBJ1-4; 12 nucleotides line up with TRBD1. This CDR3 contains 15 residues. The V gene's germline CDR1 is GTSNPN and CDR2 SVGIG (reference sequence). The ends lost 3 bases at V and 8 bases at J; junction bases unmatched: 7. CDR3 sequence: CAWSISGTGGEKLFF. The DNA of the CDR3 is TGTGCCTGGAGCATCTCCGGGACAGGGGGCGAAAAACTGTTTTTT.

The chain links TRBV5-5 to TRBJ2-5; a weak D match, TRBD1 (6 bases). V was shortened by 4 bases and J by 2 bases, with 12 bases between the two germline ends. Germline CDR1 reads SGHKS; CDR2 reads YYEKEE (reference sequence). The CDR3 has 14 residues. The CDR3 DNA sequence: TGTGCCAGCAGCACCCCGGACAGTCAAGAGACCCAGTACTTC. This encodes CASSTPDSQETQYF.

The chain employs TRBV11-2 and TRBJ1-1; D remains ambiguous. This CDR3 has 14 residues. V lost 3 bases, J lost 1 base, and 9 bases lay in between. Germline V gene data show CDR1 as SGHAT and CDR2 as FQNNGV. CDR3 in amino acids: CASSFRNKNTEAFF. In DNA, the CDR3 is TGTGCCAGCAGCTTCCGAAACAAGAACACTGAAGCTTTCTTT.

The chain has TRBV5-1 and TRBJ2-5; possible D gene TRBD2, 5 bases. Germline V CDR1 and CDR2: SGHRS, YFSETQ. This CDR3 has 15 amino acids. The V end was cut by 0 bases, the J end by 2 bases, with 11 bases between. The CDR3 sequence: CASSLVLAPQETQYF. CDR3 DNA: TGCGCCAGCAGCTTGGTCCTAGCTCCTCAAGAGACCCAGTACTTC.

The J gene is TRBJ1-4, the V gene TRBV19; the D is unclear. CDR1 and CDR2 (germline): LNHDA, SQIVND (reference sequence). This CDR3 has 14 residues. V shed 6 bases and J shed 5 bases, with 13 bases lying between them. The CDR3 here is CASRLGGYNEKLFF. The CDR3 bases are TGTGCCAGTAGGTTGGGAGGATACAATGAAAAACTGTTTTTT.

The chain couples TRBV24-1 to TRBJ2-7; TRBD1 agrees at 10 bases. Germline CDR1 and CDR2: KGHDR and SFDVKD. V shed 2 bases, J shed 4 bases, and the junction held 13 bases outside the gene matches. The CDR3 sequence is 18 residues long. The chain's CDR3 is CATSDSGTGASQQYEQYF. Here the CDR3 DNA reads TGTGCCACCAGTGATTCCGGGACAGGGGCATCCCAGCAGTACGAGCAGTACTTC.

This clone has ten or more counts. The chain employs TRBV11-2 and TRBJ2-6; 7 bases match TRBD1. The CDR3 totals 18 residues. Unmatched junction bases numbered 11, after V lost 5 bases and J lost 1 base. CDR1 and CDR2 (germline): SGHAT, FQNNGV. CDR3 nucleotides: TGTGCCAGCAGCCAAACCCGGGACAGAGTATCTGGGGCCAACGTCCTGACTTTC. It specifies CASSQTRDRVSGANVLTF.

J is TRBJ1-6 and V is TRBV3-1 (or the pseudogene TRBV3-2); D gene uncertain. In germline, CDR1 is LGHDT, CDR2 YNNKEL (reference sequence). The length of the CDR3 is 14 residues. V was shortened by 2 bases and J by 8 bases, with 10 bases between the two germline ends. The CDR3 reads CASSQISGDSPLHF. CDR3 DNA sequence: TGTGCCAGCAGCCAAATTTCCGGTGATTCACCCCTCCACTTT.

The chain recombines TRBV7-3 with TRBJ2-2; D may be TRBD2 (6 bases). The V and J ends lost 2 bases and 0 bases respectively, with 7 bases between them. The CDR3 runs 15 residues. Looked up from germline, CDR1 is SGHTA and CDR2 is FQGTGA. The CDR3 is CASSLRETNTGELFF. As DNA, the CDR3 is TGTGCCAGCAGCTTACGGGAGACGAACACCGGGGAGCTGTTTTTT.

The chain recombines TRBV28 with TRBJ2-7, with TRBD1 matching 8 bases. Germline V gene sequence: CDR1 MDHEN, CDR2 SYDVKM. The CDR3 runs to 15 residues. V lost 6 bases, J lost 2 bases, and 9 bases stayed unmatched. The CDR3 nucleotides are TGTGCCAGCAGGCCACCCGGGACAGGAACCTACGAGCAGTACTTC. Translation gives CASRPPGTGTYEQYF.

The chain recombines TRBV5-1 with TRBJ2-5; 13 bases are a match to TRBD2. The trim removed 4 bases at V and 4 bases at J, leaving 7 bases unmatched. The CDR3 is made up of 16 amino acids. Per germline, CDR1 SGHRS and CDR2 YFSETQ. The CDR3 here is CASSAGTSGVRETQYF. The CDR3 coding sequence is TGCGCCAGCAGCGCTGGGACTAGCGGGGTCAGAGAGACCCAGTACTTC. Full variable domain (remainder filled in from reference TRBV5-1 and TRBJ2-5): KAGVTQTPRYLIKTRGQQVTLSCSPISGHRSVSWYQQTPGQGLQFLFEYFSETQRNKGNFPGRFSGRQFSNSRSEMNVSTLELGDSALYLCASSAGTSGVRETQYFGPGTRLLVL.

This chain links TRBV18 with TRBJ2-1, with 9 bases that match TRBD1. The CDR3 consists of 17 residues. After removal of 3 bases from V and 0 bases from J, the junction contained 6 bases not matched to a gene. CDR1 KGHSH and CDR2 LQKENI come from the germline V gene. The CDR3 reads CASSPGTGQSSYNEQFF. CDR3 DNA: TGTGCCAGCTCACCCGGGACAGGGCAGAGCTCCTACAATGAGCAGTTCTTC.

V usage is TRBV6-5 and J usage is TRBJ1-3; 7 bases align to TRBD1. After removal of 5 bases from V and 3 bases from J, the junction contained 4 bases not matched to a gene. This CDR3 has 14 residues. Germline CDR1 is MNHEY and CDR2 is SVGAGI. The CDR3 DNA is TGTGCCAGCAGTACTGGGACAGATGGAAACACCATATATTTT. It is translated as CASSTGTDGNTIYF.

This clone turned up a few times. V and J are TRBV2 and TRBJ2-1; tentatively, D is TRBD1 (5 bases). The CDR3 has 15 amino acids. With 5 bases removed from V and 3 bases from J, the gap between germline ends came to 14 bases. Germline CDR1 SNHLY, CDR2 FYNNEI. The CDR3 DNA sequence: TGTGCCAGCAGTCCCCAGGGAATCATCTACAATGAGCAGTTCTTC. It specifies CASSPQGIIYNEQFF. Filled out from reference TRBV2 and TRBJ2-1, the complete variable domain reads EPEVTQTPSHQVTQMGQEVILRCVPISNHLYFYWYRQILGQKVEFLVSFYNNEISEKSEIFDDQFSVERPDGSNFTLKIRSTKLEDSAMYFCASSPQGIIYNEQFFGPGTRLTVL.

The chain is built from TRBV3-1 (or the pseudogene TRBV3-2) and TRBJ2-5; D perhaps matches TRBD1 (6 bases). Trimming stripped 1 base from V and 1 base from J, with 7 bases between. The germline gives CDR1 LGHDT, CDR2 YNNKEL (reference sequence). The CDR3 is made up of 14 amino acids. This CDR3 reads CASSQGGGQETQYF. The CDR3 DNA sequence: TGTGCCAGCAGCCAAGGAGGGGGCCAAGAGACCCAGTACTTC.

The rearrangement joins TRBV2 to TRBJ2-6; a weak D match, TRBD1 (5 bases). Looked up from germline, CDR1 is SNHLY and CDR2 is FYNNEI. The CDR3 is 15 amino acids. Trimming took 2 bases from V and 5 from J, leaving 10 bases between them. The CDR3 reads CASSEQGYRANVLTF. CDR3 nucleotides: TGTGCCAGCAGTGAACAGGGTTACCGGGCCAACGTCCTGACTTTC.

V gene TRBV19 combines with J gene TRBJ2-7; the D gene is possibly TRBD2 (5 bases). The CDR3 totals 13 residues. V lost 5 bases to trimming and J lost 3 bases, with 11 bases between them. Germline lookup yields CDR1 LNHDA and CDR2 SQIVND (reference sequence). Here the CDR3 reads CASSEGAYYEQYF. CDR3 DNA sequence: TGTGCCAGTAGTGAGGGAGCGTACTACGAGCAGTACTTC. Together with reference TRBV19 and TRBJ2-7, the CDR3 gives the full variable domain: DGGITQSPKYLFRKEGQNVTLSCEQNLNHDAMYWYRQDPGQGLRLIYYSQIVNDFQKGDIAEGYSVSREKKESFPLTVTSAQKNPTAFYLCASSEGAYYEQYFGPGTRLTVT.

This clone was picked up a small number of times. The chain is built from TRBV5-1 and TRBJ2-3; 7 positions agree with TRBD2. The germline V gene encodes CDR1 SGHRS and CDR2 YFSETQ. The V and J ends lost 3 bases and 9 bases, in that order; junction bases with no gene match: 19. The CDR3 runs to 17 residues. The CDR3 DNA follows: TGCGCCAGCAGCTCCTGGGGGTTACGGGACTACAGCTTCACGCAGTATTTT. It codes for CASSSWGLRDYSFTQYF.

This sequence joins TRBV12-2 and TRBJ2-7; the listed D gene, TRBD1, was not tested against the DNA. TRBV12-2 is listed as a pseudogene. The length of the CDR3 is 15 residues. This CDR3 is CASRCPDRGIHEQYF. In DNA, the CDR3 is TGTGCAAGTCGCTGCCCGGACAGGGGCATCCACGAGCAGTACTTC.

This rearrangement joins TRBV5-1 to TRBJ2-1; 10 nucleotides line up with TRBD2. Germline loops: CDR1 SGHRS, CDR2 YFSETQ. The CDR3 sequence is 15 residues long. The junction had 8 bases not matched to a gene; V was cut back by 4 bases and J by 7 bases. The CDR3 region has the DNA TGCGCCAGCAGCCTGGGACTAGCGATGGGGAATGAGCAGTTCTTC. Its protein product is CASSLGLAMGNEQFF. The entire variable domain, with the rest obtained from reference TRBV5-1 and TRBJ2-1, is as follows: KAGVTQTPRYLIKTRGQQVTLSCSPISGHRSVSWYQQTPGQGLQFLFEYFSETQRNKGNFPGRFSGRQFSNSRSEMNVSTLELGDSALYLCASSLGLAMGNEQFFGPGTRLTVL.

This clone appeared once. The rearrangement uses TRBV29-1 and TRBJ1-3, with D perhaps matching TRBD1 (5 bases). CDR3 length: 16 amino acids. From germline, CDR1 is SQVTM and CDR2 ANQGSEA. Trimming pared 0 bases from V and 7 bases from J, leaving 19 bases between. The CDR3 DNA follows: TGCAGCGTTGAAGATCCGGGGACTGGGGCGGGGAACACCATATATTTT. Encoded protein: CSVEDPGTGAGNTIYF.

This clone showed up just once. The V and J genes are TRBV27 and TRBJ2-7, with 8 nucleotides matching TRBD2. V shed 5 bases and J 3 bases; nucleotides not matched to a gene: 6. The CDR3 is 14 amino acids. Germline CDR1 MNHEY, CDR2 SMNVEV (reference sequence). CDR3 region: CASSRGGGGYEQYF. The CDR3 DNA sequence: TGTGCCAGCAGTCGGGGGGGTGGCGGCTACGAGCAGTACTTC.

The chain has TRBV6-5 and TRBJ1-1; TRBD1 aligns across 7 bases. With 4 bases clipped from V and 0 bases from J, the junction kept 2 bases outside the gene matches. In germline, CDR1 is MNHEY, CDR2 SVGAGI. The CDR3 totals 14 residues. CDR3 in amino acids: CASSLGQMNTEAFF. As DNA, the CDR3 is TGTGCCAGCAGTTTGGGACAGATGAACACTGAAGCTTTCTTT.

CDR3 sequence reads: CASSQEVTAGVGTDTQYF. The DNA of the CDR3 is TGTGCCAGCAGCCAAGAGGTTACGGCGGGGGTTGGCACAGATACGCAGTATTTT. The chain links TRBV4-2 to TRBJ2-3, with 7 bases matching TRBD2. CDR3 length: 18 residues. CDR1 and CDR2 from the germline V gene are LGHNA and YNFKEQ. The V and J ends lost 0 bases and 1 base, in that order; junction bases with no gene match: 10.